This T cell receptor beta chain was recovered during a study of blood T cell repertoires in COVID-19. Study background: Material from acute and convalescent COVID-19 was sourced from the United States, Italy and Spain. PBMCs, B-cell-depleted T cells, or T cells were the source of the cDNA or gDNA that made up the material.

CDR1 MNHNS and CDR2 SASEGT come from the germline V gene. The V gene end was trimmed by 1 base and the J gene end by 6 bases; junction bases not matched to a gene: 6. The CDR3 runs 16 residues. In the authors' methods: The assay estimated nucleated cells by amplifying reference gene primers. Method: immunoSEQ multiplex PCR; TCRdb's copy keeps in-frame clones and lacks some. D and trimming come from the DNA, and the V and J calls and clone size come from that table. The table lists about 98,000 clones, around nine tenths of them singletons. The sample was peripheral blood. The TCR originated in a man aged 45-65 years with acute or convalescent COVID-19. The chain links TRBV6-1 to TRBJ2-2, with 9 bases identical to TRBD2. CDR3 amino acids: CASSEVSGSGPGELFF. CDR3 in DNA: TGTGCCAGCAGTGAAGTTAGCGGGAGCGGTCCCGGGGAGCTGTTTTTT.